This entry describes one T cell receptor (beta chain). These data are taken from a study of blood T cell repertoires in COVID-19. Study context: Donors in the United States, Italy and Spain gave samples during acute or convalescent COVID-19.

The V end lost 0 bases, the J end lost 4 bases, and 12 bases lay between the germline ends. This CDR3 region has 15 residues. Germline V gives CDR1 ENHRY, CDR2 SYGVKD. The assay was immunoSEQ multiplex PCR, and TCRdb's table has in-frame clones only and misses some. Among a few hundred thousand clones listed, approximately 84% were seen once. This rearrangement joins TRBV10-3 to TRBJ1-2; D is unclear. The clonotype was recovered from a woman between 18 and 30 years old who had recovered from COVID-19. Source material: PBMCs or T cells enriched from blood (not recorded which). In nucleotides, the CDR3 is TGTGCCATCAGTGAGTCGGCAGATCGCCTCTATGGCTACACCTTC. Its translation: CAISESADRLYGYTF.